This T cell receptor beta chain was identified during a study of glioma-infiltrating T cells after dendritic cell vaccination. General study results and limits: Higher TCR clonality did not directly relate to longer survival. Few patients contributed both blood and tumor specimens.

Sequencing used immunoSEQ multiplex PCR; TCRdb keeps in-frame clones, though not all of them. Found here are tens of thousands of clones, more than 75% of them singletons; the top ten hold 2.5% to 3.5%. About this clone: Its antigen is still unknown.

J lost 7 bases, V lost 6 bases, and 7 bases had no gene match. The CDR3 has 15 amino acids. Looked up from germline, CDR1 is MNHEY and CDR2 is SVGAGI. V gene TRBV6-5 combines with J gene TRBJ1-6; 9 positions match TRBD1. This sample comprised blood, obtained before dendritic cell vaccination. This clonotype was obtained from a human donor with glioblastoma. The CDR3 loop is CASRDGTGINSPLHF. In DNA, the CDR3 is TGTGCCAGCAGAGATGGGACAGGGATCAATTCACCCCTCCACTTT.